This T cell receptor beta chain was sequenced for a study of Graves' ophthalmopathy and Graves' hyperthyroidism. Using RNA transcripts, the TCR beta CDR3 regions were amplified. HTBI primers were employed in first-round RT-PCR, then a second-round multiplex PCR followed. TCRdb recomputed calls from the multiplex PCR reads with MiXCR, one row per CDR3 protein. The sample includes 200,000 to 250,000 distinct CDR3 sequences, around 42% seen only once; the top ten take about 45%. Germline lookup yields CDR1 SNHLY and CDR2 FYNNEI. The CDR3 extends over 16 amino acids. After removal of 7 bases from V and 5 bases from J, the junction contained 10 bases not matched to a gene.

The sequenced sample was peripheral blood. The receptor comes from an adult man with Graves' ophthalmopathy. This chain uses TRBV2 with TRBJ2-2, with 10 bases matching TRBD2. Written as DNA, the CDR3 is TGTGCCAGCACGGGAGCGGGGGGGCCGAGAACCGGGGAGCTGTTTTTT. Amino acids: CASTGAGGPRTGELFF.